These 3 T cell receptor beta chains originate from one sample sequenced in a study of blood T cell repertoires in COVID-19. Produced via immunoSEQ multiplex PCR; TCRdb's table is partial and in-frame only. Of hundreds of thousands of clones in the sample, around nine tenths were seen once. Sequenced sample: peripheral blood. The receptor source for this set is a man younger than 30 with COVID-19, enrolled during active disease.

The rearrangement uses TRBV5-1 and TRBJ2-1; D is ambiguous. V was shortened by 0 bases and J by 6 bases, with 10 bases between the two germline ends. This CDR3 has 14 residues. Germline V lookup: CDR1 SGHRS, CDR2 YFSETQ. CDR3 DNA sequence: TGCGCCAGCAGCTTGGGAGGCAGACTCAATGAGCAGTTCTTC. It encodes CASSLGGRLNEQFF.

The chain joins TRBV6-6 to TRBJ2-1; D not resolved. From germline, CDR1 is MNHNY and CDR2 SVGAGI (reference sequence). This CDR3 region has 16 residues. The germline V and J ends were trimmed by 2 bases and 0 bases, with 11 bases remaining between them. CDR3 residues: CASSYPEPSSYNEQFF. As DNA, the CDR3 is TGTGCCAGCAGTTACCCCGAGCCGAGCTCCTACAATGAGCAGTTCTTC.

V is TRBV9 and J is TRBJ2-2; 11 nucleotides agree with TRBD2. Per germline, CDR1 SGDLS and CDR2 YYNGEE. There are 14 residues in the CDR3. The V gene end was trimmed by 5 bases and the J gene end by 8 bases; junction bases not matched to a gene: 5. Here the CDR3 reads CASRGTSGSGELFF. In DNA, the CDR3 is TGTGCCAGCAGGGGTACTAGCGGGAGTGGGGAGCTGTTTTTT. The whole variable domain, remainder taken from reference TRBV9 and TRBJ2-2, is DSGVTQTPKHLITATGQRVTLRCSPRSGDLSVYWYQQSLDQGLQFLIQYYNGEERAKGNILERFSAQQFPDLHSELNLSSLELGDSALYFCASRGTSGSGELFFGEGSRLTVL.